One T cell receptor beta chain is described in this entry. These data are taken from a study of T-cell reconstitution after alpha-beta-depleted transplantation in children. A library of TCRbeta sequences, prepared with unique molecular identifiers, was generated. TCRdb reprocessed the PCR reads with MiXCR, giving one entry per CDR3 protein. The sample contains roughly 500,000 distinct CDR3 sequences, 10% of which appear only once. The ends lost 2 bases at V and 4 bases at J; junction bases unmatched: 7. CDR1 and CDR2 (germline): LGHNA, YSLEER. CDR3 length: 15 residues. This TCR derives from a child aged 2 to 9 with inherited bone marrow failure, due to receive a stem cell transplant. This chain connects TRBV4-3 to TRBJ2-7, with 8 bases matching TRBD2. Material: PBMCs, obtained before TCRalphabeta/CD19-depleted stem cell transplant. CDR3 nucleotide sequence: TGCGCCAGCAGCCAAAACAGCGGGGGAAATTACGAGCAGTACTTC. It encodes CASSQNSGGNYEQYF.